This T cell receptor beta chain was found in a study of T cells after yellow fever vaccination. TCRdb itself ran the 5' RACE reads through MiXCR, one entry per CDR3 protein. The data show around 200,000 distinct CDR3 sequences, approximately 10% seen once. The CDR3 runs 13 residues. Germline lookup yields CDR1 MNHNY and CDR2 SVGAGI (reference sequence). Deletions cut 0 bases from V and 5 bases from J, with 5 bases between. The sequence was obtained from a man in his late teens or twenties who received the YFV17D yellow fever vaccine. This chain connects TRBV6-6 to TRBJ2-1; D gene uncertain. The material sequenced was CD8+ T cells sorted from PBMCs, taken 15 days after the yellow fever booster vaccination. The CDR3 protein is CASSYSAHNEQFF. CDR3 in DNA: TGTGCCAGCAGTTACTCGGCCCACAATGAGCAGTTCTTC.